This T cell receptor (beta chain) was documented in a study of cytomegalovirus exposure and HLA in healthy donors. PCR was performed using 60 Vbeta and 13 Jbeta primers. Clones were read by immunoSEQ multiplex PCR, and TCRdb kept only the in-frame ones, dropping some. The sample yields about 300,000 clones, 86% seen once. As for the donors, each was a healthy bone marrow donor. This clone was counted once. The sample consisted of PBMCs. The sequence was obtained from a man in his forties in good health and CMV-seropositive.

The CDR3 loop reads CASSVDSAGNTIYF. The CDR3 region has the DNA TGTGCCAGCAGCGTAGATTCTGCTGGAAACACCATATATTTT. This chain connects TRBV9 to TRBJ1-3; D gene uncertain. V dropped 0 bases and J dropped 2 bases, with 6 bases sitting between them. The germline gives CDR1 SGDLS, CDR2 YYNGEE. The CDR3 sequence is 14 residues long.